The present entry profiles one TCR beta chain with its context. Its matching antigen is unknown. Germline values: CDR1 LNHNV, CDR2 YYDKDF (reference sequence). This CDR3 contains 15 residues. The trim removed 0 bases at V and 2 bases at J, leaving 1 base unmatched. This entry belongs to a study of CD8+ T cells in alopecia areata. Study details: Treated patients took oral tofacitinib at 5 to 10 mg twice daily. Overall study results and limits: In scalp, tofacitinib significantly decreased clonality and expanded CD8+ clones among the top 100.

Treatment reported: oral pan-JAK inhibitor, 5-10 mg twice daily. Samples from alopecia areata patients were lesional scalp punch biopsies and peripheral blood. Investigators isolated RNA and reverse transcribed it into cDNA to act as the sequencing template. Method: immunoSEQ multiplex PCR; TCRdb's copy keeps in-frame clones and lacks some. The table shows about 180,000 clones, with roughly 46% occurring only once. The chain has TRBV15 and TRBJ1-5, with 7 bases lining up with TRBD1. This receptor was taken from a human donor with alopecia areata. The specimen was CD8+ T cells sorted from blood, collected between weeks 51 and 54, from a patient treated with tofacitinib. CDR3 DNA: TGTGCCACCAGCAGAGATGGACAGGGCAATCAGCCCCAGCATTTT. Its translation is CATSRDGQGNQPQHF.